The following is a TCR beta chain sequence with its context. After extraction with the RNeasy kit, about 0.5 to 1 ug of the RNA was reverse transcribed using random hexamers. The authors amplified TCR beta CDR3 across 54 Vbeta and 13 Jbeta using immunoSEQ multiplex PCR. Via MiXCR, TCRdb re-called the immunoSEQ multiplex PCR reads, giving one row per CDR3 protein. Of around 280,000 distinct CDR3 sequences listed, roughly 94% are singletons. The data were taken from a study of CD8 T cells in Susac syndrome. Sequencing targeted TCR beta in blood CD8+ and CD4+ T cells. The multiple sclerosis controls comprised treatment-naive patients whose relapsing-remitting disease was stable or active. The CD8+ and CD4+ T cells were negatively isolated, with the TEMRA cells enriched by FACS. The CDR3 contains 15 residues. Germline lookup yields CDR1 SGHRS and CDR2 YFSETQ. The ends were cut back, 6 bases at V and 3 bases at J, with 19 bases in the middle.

The chain links TRBV5-1 to TRBJ2-7; unclear D gene. This receptor was obtained from a human donor with multiple sclerosis. The material sequenced was CD4+ T cells from PBMCs. Here the CDR3 DNA reads TGCGCCAGCACCTTAGACCCCCTCCGAAACTACGAGCAGTACTTC. Translated: CASTLDPLRNYEQYF.